This passage covers 31 T cell receptor beta chains from one sample sequenced in a study of Tregs in tolerant kidney transplant recipients. Assay: immunoSEQ multiplex PCR; the TCRdb copy retains only in-frame clones and omits some. The sample lists approximately 75,000 clones, approximately 89% occurring once. The sample consisted of Tregs from blood, taken before the transplant. Receptors originate from a human donor who received a combined kidney and bone marrow transplant.

The chain recombines TRBV28 with TRBJ1-1, with 11 bases identical to TRBD1. From germline, CDR1 is MDHEN and CDR2 SYDVKM. This CDR3 has 17 amino acids. V lost 3 bases and J lost 5; bases outside the gene matches: 11. The CDR3 reads CASSFGPGTGGDTEAFF. The CDR3 coding sequence is TGTGCCAGCAGTTTCGGACCAGGGACAGGGGGGGATACTGAAGCTTTCTTT. Drawing the rest from reference TRBV28 and TRBJ1-1, the complete variable domain is DVKVTQSSRYLVKRTGEKVFLECVQDMDHENMFWYRQDPGLGLRLIYFSYDVKMKEKGDIPEGYSVSREKKERFSLILESASTNQTSMYLCASSFGPGTGGDTEAFFGQGTRLTVV.

The V gene is TRBV28, the J gene TRBJ2-3, with 7 bases lining up with TRBD2. This CDR3 comprises 15 residues. The V gene's germline CDR1 is MDHEN and CDR2 SYDVKM. V dropped 1 base and J dropped 6; count of bases not matched to a gene: 7. The CDR3 coding sequence is TGTGCCAGCAGTTTATTGGGGAGGGGCTTGGATACGCAGTATTTT. As protein: CASSLLGRGLDTQYF.

This chain links TRBV28 with TRBJ2-1; TRBD2 agrees at 8 bases. Germline values: CDR1 MDHEN, CDR2 SYDVKM. V gave up 8 bases and J gave up 2 bases; unmatched junction bases: 8. The CDR3 is 15 amino acids. The CDR3 reads CASRSGRGAYNEQFF. The CDR3 DNA reads as TGTGCCAGCCGGAGCGGGAGAGGTGCCTACAATGAGCAGTTCTTC.

This clone is a singleton in its sample. The chain employs TRBV2 and TRBJ1-4; tentative D call: TRBD1 (5 bases). Germline CDR1 is SNHLY and CDR2 is FYNNEI. V shed 3 bases and J shed 7 bases, with 12 bases lying between them. The CDR3 spans 14 residues. CDR3 in DNA: TGTGCCAGCAGTGACCGGGCGCAGGGTGAAAAACTGTTTTTT. As protein: CASSDRAQGEKLFF. The full variable domain, completed using reference TRBV2 and TRBJ1-4, is EPEVTQTPSHQVTQMGQEVILRCVPISNHLYFYWYRQILGQKVEFLVSFYNNEISEKSEIFDDQFSVERPDGSNFTLKIRSTKLEDSAMYFCASSDRAQGEKLFFGSGTQLSVL.

The J gene is TRBJ1-3, the V gene TRBV6-5, with D tentatively TRBD1 (5 bases). Germline lookup yields CDR1 MNHEY and CDR2 SVGAGI. This CDR3 spans 14 amino acids. V was trimmed by 8 bases and J by 1 base, leaving 12 bases between them. CDR3 sequence: CASAGGISGNTIYF. The CDR3 DNA reads TGTGCCAGCGCGGGGGGTATTTCTGGAAACACCATATATTTT.

This clone showed up just once. The chain couples TRBV21-1 to TRBJ1-5; the D segment call TRBD1 is taken from the table without a DNA check. TRBV21-1 represents a pseudogene. The CDR3 is made up of 16 amino acids. Written as DNA, the CDR3 is TGTGCCATCAGCAAAGGGCAAGGACAGGGGAGGCAGCCCCAGCATTTT. Its protein is CAISKGQGQGRQPQHF.

The J gene is TRBJ1-4, the V gene TRBV6-6; weak D call: TRBD1 (5 bases). CDR1 is MNHNY and CDR2 is SVGAGI in the germline V gene (reference sequence). Trimming removed 5 bases from V and 7 bases from J, with 8 bases in between. This CDR3 region has 12 residues. The CDR3 DNA reads as TGTGCCAGCAGTGGGGGGGTTGAAAAACTGTTTTTT. Translated: CASSGGVEKLFF.

This chain uses TRBV19 with TRBJ2-5; D is ambiguous. CDR3 length: 13 residues. In germline, CDR1 is LNHDA, CDR2 SQIVND (reference sequence). V shed 3 bases and J shed 2 bases, with 7 bases lying between them. Here the CDR3 reads CASSISMQETQYF. The CDR3 DNA reads as TGTGCCAGTAGTATTTCGATGCAAGAGACCCAGTACTTC.

The chain has TRBV28 and TRBJ2-2, with D possibly matching TRBD2 (5 bases). CDR1 and CDR2 (germline): MDHEN, SYDVKM. V was pared by 8 bases and J by 3 bases, with 10 bases between. The CDR3 contains 13 residues. The chain's CDR3 is CASGKEDTGELFF. For the CDR3, the DNA is TGTGCCAGCGGCAAGGAGGACACCGGGGAGCTGTTTTTT.

The V gene is TRBV5-1, the J gene TRBJ2-1, with 12 positions matching TRBD2. Germline V gives CDR1 SGHRS, CDR2 YFSETQ. The CDR3 contains 16 residues. With 4 bases clipped from V and 8 bases from J, the junction kept 10 bases outside the gene matches. The CDR3 sequence: CASSIRLAGVGDEQFF. The CDR3 bases are TGCGCCAGCAGCATTCGACTAGCGGGAGTAGGCGATGAGCAGTTCTTC. Looking up the rest from reference TRBV5-1 and TRBJ2-1 gives the full variable domain: KAGVTQTPRYLIKTRGQQVTLSCSPISGHRSVSWYQQTPGQGLQFLFEYFSETQRNKGNFPGRFSGRQFSNSRSEMNVSTLELGDSALYLCASSIRLAGVGDEQFFGPGTRLTVL.

This clone appeared a single time. The chain carries TRBV11-2 and TRBJ2-7; TRBD2 agrees at 10 bases. Looked up from germline, CDR1 is SGHAT and CDR2 is FQNNGV. With 5 bases clipped from V and 1 base from J, the junction kept 8 bases outside the gene matches. The CDR3 is 16 residues long. The CDR3 sequence is CASSPLSGRTSYEQYF. The CDR3 DNA sequence: TGTGCCAGCAGCCCTCTTAGCGGGAGGACGTCCTACGAGCAGTACTTC.

The chain recombines TRBV5-1 with TRBJ2-1; 7 bases map to TRBD2. In germline, CDR1 is SGHRS, CDR2 YFSETQ. This CDR3 region has 13 residues. V trimming: 0 bases; J trimming: 13 bases; junction bases outside the gene matches: 7. The CDR3, as DNA: TGCGCCAGCAGCTTGGCAGCCTCAGCGGGACAGTTCTTC. Protein sequence: CASSLAASAGQFF.

This chain links TRBV29-1 with TRBJ2-3, with 7 positions matching TRBD2. The V gene end was trimmed by 6 bases and the J gene end by 4 bases; junction bases not matched to a gene: 7. The CDR3 runs to 13 residues. CDR1 and CDR2 (germline): SQVTM, ANQGSEA. The chain's CDR3 is CSVATTSADTQYF. CDR3 sequence (DNA): TGCAGCGTGGCTACCACTAGCGCAGATACGCAGTATTTT.

The chain employs TRBV5-1 and TRBJ1-4; D is uncertain. This CDR3 contains 15 residues. The V and J ends lost 2 bases and 5 bases respectively, with 13 bases between them. Germline values: CDR1 SGHRS, CDR2 YFSETQ. CDR3 in amino acids: CASSFYDPRNEKLFF. CDR3 coding DNA: TGCGCCAGCAGCTTTTACGACCCAAGGAATGAAAAACTGTTTTTT.

The chain recombines TRBV19 with TRBJ2-3; possibly TRBD1 for D (5 bases). V lost 10 bases, J lost 2 bases, and 19 bases lay in between. CDR1 is LNHDA, CDR2 SQIVND, per germline (reference sequence). The CDR3 sequence is 15 residues long. This CDR3 reads CATSRNRQYTDTQYF. DNA for the CDR3: TGTGCCACTTCACGAAACAGACAGTACACAGATACGCAGTATTTT. The full variable domain, its missing parts supplied by reference TRBV19 and TRBJ2-3, is DGGITQSPKYLFRKEGQNVTLSCEQNLNHDAMYWYRQDPGQGLRLIYYSQIVNDFQKGDIAEGYSVSREKKESFPLTVTSAQKNPTAFYLCATSRNRQYTDTQYFGPGTRLTVL.

The chain combines TRBV9 with TRBJ1-2, with 11 bases matching TRBD1. This CDR3 spans 14 amino acids. J was trimmed by 3 bases and V by 5 bases; bases with no gene match: 3. CDR1 is SGDLS and CDR2 is YYNGEE in the germline V gene. The CDR3 is CASRADRGHYGYTF. In nucleotides, the CDR3 is TGTGCCAGCAGGGCGGACAGGGGGCACTATGGCTACACCTTC. The full variable domain, rest sourced from reference TRBV9 and TRBJ1-2, is DSGVTQTPKHLITATGQRVTLRCSPRSGDLSVYWYQQSLDQGLQFLIQYYNGEERAKGNILERFSAQQFPDLHSELNLSSLELGDSALYFCASRADRGHYGYTFGSGTRLTVV.

This clone is a singleton in its sample. The chain uses TRBV7-6 and TRBJ2-1; 8 bases map to TRBD1. Trimming took 4 bases from V and 7 from J; bases not matched to a gene: 6. The CDR3 is 14 amino acids. Germline V CDR1 and CDR2: SGHVS, FNYEAQ. The CDR3 spells CASSSGQVLNEQFF. In DNA, the CDR3 is TGTGCCAGCAGCTCGGGACAGGTTTTAAATGAGCAGTTCTTC.

The chain couples TRBV5-1 to TRBJ2-3; D unresolved. CDR1 is SGHRS and CDR2 is YFSETQ in the germline V gene. CDR3 size: 12 residues. Trimming removed 2 bases at V and 2 bases at J, with 3 bases between. CDR3 sequence (DNA): TGCGCCAGCAGCTTCTTCACAGATACGCAGTATTTT. It encodes CASSFFTDTQYF.

This chain connects TRBV5-1 to TRBJ2-3; 7 positions agree with TRBD1. V was pared by 7 bases and J by 4 bases, with 6 bases of the junction left unmatched. Germline V gene sequence: CDR1 SGHRS, CDR2 YFSETQ. This CDR3 spans 13 amino acids. Written as DNA, the CDR3 is TGCGCCAGCGGAAGGGGGCGGTCAGATACGCAGTATTTT. Its protein is CASGRGRSDTQYF.

V usage is TRBV30 and J usage is TRBJ2-5; no reliable D call. V gave up 0 bases and J gave up 4 bases, with 9 bases separating them. Looked up from germline, CDR1 is GTSNPN and CDR2 is SVGIG (reference sequence). CDR3 length: 13 residues. The CDR3 reads CAWSVGPRETQYF. CDR3 sequence (DNA): TGTGCCTGGAGTGTTGGACCCCGAGAGACCCAGTACTTC.

The chain combines TRBV7-2 with TRBJ2-1, with D possibly matching TRBD2 (6 bases). Germline CDR1 reads SGHTA; CDR2 reads FQGNSA. Trimming cost V 3 bases and J 7 bases, with 13 bases left between them. CDR3 length: 14 residues. As DNA, the CDR3 is TGTGCCAGCAGCTTCGGGCTAGCGCGTAATGAGCAGTTCTTC. Translation gives CASSFGLARNEQFF. Based on the CDR3 plus reference TRBV7-2 and TRBJ2-1, the full variable domain is GAGVSQSPSNKVTEKGKDVELRCDPISGHTALYWYRQSLGQGLEFLIYFQGNSAPDKSGLPSDRFSAERTGGSVSTLTIQRTQQEDSAVYLCASSFGLARNEQFFGPGTRLTVL.

This chain joins TRBV7-2 and TRBJ1-5, with D hard to call. Germline V lookup: CDR1 SGHTA, CDR2 FQGNSA. This CDR3 is 12 amino acids long. V was shortened by 3 bases and J by 6 bases, with 6 bases between the two germline ends. The CDR3 coding sequence is TGTGCCAGCAGCTTCCTTGGTCAGCCCCAGCATTTT. Residues: CASSFLGQPQHF.

The rearrangement links TRBV28 to TRBJ2-5, with 8 bases aligning to TRBD2. The DNA end lines up better with TRBJ2-7; the J call may be wrong. The CDR3 extends over 15 amino acids. Per germline, CDR1 MDHEN and CDR2 SYDVKM. Here the CDR3 reads CASSSPAGATYEQYF. In DNA form, the CDR3 reads TGTGCCAGCAGTTCCCCAGCGGGAGCCACCTACGAGCAGTACTTC.

With regard to this clone: The junction shows a germline mismatch at one end, possibly a read error. V and J are TRBV12-5 and TRBJ1-1; TRBD1 might be the D (6 bases). This CDR3 contains 13 residues. Germline values: CDR1 LGHNT, CDR2 FRNRAP. The CDR3 DNA sequence: TGTGCTAGTGGTTTCAGGGGAGGCACTAAAGCTTTCTTT. Its translation is CASGFRGGTKAFF.

This sequence joins TRBV10-3 and TRBJ1-5; tentatively, D is TRBD1 (5 bases). CDR1 and CDR2 from the germline V gene are ENHRY and SYGVKD. Trimming took 6 bases from V and 3 from J, leaving 9 bases between them. The CDR3 is 13 residues long. The CDR3 nucleotides read TGTGCCATCAGGAGGGACTACAATCAGCCCCAGCATTTT. Translation gives CAIRRDYNQPQHF.

The chain has TRBV5-1 and TRBJ2-1; D might be TRBD2 (6 bases). Trimming stripped 0 bases from V and 6 bases from J, with 10 bases between. The CDR3 runs 14 residues. CDR1 and CDR2 (germline): SGHRS, YFSETQ. CDR3 amino acids: CASSLGLEGNEQFF. DNA for the CDR3: TGCGCCAGCAGCTTGGGACTAGAGGGCAATGAGCAGTTCTTC.

J is TRBJ1-1 and V is TRBV5-4; D may be TRBD1 (5 bases). Germline V gene lookup returns CDR1 SGHNT and CDR2 YYREEE (reference sequence). The CDR3 sequence is 13 residues long. Trimming took 4 bases from V and 7 from J, leaving 14 bases between them. DNA for the CDR3: TGTGCCAGCAGCGTAACAGGAGGAAATGAAGCTTTCTTT. It is translated as CASSVTGGNEAFF.

The genes are TRBV18 and TRBJ2-5; D is uncertain. Trimming took off 3 bases at V and 5 bases at J, with 16 bases between the two ends. Germline-derived CDR1 and CDR2 are KGHSH and LQKENI. The CDR3 covers 15 residues. CDR3 residues: CASSPSLPRRETQYF. The CDR3 bases are TGTGCCAGCTCACCGTCGCTACCACGCCGGGAGACCCAGTACTTC. The variable domain in full, completed from reference TRBV18 and TRBJ2-5, reads NAGVMQNPRHLVRRRGQEARLRCSPMKGHSHVYWYRQLPEEGLKFMVYLQKENIIDESGMPKERFSAEFPKEGPSILRIQQVVRGDSAAYFCASSPSLPRRETQYFGPGTRLLVL.

The chain is built from TRBV7-2 and TRBJ2-3, with TRBD1 matching over 8 bases. The CDR3 has 15 residues. The V gene's germline CDR1 is SGHTA and CDR2 FQGNSA. Trimming at V came to 4 bases and at J to 4 bases, leaving 7 bases not matched to a gene. Written as DNA, the CDR3 is TGTGCCAGCAGCTCGGACAGGGTGGGCCCAGATACGCAGTATTTT. Translating it yields CASSSDRVGPDTQYF.

The rearrangement links TRBV28 to TRBJ2-5; 10 nucleotides agree with TRBD2. CDR1 is MDHEN and CDR2 is SYDVKM in the germline V gene. This CDR3 is 16 amino acids long. J gave up 3 bases and V 5 bases, and 9 bases lay outside the gene matches. The DNA of the CDR3 is TGTGCCAGCAGTCCCCCTAGCGGGAGAGGTAAAGAGACCCAGTACTTC. Its protein product is CASSPPSGRGKETQYF.

A single count supports this clone. The chain links TRBV7-9 to TRBJ1-5, with a tentative D call TRBD1 (6 bases). The CDR3 spans 17 residues. CDR1 and CDR2 (germline): SEHNR, FQNEAQ (reference sequence). Trimming left V 4 bases short and J 1 base short, with 17 bases between. In nucleotides, the CDR3 is TGTGCCAGCAGCTCCCGCGCGGAAGGGGGGAGCAATCAGCCCCAGCATTTT. It encodes CASSSRAEGGSNQPQHF.